In its sample, the clone carrying this T cell receptor beta chain was seen many times. Time point specified: sample taken at primary tumor resection. Tumor, nontumor lung or frozen PBMC supplied whole RNA, sequenced without sorting. This specimen comes from a study of spatial heterogeneity in lung cancer. Overall study: Each time, sequencing found more beta-chain sequences than alpha-chain sequences. Each unique TCR and UMI combination was seen more than ten times on average in raw reads.

The ends were cut back, 2 bases at V and 0 bases at J, with 8 bases in the middle. This CDR3 region has 15 residues. All TCR cDNA molecules were individually tagged with a unique molecular identifier. TCRdb reanalysed the 5' RACE reads using MiXCR and keeps one entry per CDR3 protein. The sample contains tens of thousands of distinct CDR3 sequences, around 5.2% of which appear only once. The sequencing here drew on PBMCs, taken at surgery. The clonotype comes from a female donor with early-stage non-small cell lung cancer. The rearrangement links TRBV12-3 or TRBV12-4 to TRBJ2-4; no clear D gene. The CDR3 sequence is CASSLRVLAKNIQYF. As DNA, the CDR3 is TGTGCCAGCAGTTTACGAGTGCTAGCCAAAAACATTCAGTACTTC.